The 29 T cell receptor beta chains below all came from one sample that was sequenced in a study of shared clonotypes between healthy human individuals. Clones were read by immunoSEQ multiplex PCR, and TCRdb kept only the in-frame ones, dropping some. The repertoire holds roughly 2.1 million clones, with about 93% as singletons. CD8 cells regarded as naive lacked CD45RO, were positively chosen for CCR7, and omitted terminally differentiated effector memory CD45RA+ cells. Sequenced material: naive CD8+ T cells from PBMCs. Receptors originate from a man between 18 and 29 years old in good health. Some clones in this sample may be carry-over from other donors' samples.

The CDR3 sequence is CASSELAGRGDTQYF. The DNA of the CDR3 is TGCGCCAGCAGTGAGCTAGCGGGACGGGGAGATACGCAGTATTTT. This chain connects TRBV10-1 to TRBJ2-3, with 9 bases lining up with TRBD2. The CDR3 has 15 residues. With 2 bases clipped from V and 5 bases from J, the junction kept 5 bases outside the gene matches. Germline V CDR1 and CDR2: WNHNN, SYGVQD (reference sequence).

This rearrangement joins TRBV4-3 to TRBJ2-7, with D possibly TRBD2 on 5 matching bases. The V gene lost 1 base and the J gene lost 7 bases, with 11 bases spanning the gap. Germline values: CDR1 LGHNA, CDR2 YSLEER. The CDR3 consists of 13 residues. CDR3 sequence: CASSQARAREQYF. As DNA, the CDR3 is TGCGCCAGCAGCCAAGCGAGGGCGAGGGAGCAGTACTTC.

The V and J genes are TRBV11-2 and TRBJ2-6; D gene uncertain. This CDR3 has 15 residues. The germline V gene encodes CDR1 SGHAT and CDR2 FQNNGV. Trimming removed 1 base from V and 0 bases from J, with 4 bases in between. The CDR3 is CASSLVGSGANVLTF. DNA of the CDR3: TGTGCCAGCAGCTTAGTCGGCTCTGGGGCCAACGTCCTGACTTTC.

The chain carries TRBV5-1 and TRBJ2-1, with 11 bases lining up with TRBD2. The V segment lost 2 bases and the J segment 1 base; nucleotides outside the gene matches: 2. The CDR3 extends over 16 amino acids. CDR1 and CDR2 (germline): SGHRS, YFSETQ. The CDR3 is CASSLTSGGSYNEQFF. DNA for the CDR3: TGCGCCAGCAGCTTAACTAGCGGGGGTTCCTACAATGAGCAGTTCTTC.

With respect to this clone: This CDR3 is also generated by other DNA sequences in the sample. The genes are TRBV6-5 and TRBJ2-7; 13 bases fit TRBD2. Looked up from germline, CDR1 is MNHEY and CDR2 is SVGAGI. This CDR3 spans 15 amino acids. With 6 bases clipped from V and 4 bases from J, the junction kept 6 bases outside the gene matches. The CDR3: CASSPGLAGAYEQYF. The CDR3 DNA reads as TGTGCCAGCAGCCCCGGACTAGCGGGAGCGTACGAGCAGTACTTC.

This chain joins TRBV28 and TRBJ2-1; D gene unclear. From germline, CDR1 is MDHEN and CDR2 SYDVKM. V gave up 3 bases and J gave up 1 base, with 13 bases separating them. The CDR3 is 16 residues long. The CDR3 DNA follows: TGTGCCAGCAGTTTGTCATTCGCGGTATCCTACAATGAGCAGTTCTTC. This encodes CASSLSFAVSYNEQFF.

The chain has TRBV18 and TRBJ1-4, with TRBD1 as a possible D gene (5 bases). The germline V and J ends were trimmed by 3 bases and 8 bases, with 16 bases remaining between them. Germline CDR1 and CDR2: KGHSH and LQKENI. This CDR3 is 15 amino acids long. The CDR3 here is CASSPGRDAREKLFF. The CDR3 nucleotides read TGTGCCAGCTCACCGGGGAGGGACGCCAGGGAAAAACTGTTTTTT.

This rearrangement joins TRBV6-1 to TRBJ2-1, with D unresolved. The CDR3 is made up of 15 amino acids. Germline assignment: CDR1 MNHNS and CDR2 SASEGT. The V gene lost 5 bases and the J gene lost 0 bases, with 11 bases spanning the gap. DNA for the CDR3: TGTGCCAGCAGTTTTCACCCCAGCTCCTACAATGAGCAGTTCTTC. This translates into CASSFHPSSYNEQFF.

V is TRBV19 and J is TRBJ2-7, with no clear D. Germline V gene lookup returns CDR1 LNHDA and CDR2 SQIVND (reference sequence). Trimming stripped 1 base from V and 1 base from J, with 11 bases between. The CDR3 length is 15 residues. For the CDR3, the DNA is TGTGCCAGTAGTATAGGGTCAAGACCGTCCTACGAGCAGTACTTC. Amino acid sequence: CASSIGSRPSYEQYF.

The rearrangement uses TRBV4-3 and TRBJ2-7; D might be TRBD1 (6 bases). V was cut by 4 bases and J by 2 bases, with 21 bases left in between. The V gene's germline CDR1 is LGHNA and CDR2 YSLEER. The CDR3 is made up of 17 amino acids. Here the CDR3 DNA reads TGCGCCAGCAGCCGGACCCTAGGACAGAATGGGGCCTACGAGCAGTACTTC. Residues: CASSRTLGQNGAYEQYF.

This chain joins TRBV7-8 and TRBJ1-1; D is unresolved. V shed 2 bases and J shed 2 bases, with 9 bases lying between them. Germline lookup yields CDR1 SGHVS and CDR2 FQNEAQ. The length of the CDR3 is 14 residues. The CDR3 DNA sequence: TGTGCCAGCAGCTTAACGGAAGGTAACACTGAAGCTTTCTTT. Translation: CASSLTEGNTEAFF.

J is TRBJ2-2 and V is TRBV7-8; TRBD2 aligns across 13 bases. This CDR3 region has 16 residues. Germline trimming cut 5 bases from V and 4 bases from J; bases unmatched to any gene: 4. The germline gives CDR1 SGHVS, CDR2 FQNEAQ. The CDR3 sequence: CASSHGLAGATGELFF. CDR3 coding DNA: TGTGCCAGCAGCCATGGACTAGCGGGAGCCACCGGGGAGCTGTTTTTT.

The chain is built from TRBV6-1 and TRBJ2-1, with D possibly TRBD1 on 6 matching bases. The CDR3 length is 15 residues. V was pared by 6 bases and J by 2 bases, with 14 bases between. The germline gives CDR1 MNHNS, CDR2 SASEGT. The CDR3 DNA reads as TGTGCCAGCAGCCCCGGGACACACGCCTACAATGAGCAGTTCTTC. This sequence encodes CASSPGTHAYNEQFF.

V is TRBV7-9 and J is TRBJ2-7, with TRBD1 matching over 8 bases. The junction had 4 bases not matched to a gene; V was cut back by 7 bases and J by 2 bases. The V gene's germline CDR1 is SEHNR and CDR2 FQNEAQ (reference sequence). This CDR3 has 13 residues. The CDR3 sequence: CASTGQATYEQYF. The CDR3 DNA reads TGTGCCAGCACGGGACAGGCGACCTACGAGCAGTACTTC.

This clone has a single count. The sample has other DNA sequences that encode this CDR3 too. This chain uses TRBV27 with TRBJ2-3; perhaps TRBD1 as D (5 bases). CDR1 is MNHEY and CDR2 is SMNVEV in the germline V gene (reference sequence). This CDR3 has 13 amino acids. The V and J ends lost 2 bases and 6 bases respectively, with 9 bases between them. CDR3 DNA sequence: TGTGCCAGCAGTTTAAGCAGGGCGGATACGCAGTATTTT. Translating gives CASSLSRADTQYF.

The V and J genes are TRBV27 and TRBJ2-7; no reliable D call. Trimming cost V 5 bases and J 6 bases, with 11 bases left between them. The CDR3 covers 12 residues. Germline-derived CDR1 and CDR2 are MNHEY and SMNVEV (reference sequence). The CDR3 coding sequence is TGTGCCAGCAGTAAAGTACCCGGCGAGCAGTACTTC. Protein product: CASSKVPGEQYF.

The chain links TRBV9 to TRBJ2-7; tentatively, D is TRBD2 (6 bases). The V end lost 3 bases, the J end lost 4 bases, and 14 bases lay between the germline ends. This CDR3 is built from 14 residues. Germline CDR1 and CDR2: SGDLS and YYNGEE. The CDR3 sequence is CASSAFGGEYEQYF. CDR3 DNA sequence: TGTGCCAGCAGCGCTTTCGGGGGAGAATACGAGCAGTACTTC.

The CDR3 coding sequence is TGTGCCAGCAGCTTAGTTACCCGACAGGATGGATACGAGCAGTACTTC. It translates to CASSLVTRQDGYEQYF. The rearrangement joins TRBV11-3 to TRBJ2-7; the D gene is possibly TRBD1 (6 bases). V shed 1 base and J shed 4 bases, with 17 bases lying between them. The CDR3 length is 16 residues. In germline, CDR1 is SGHNT, CDR2 YENEEA.

The CDR3 DNA sequence: TGTGCCAGCAGCCTAGGACAGGAGAGCTATGGCTACACCTTC. It encodes CASSLGQESYGYTF. This chain joins TRBV7-9 and TRBJ1-2; TRBD1 agrees at 7 bases. There are 14 residues in the CDR3. Trimming removed 5 bases from V and 4 bases from J; junction bases left unmatched: 7. Germline V gene lookup returns CDR1 SEHNR and CDR2 FQNEAQ (reference sequence).

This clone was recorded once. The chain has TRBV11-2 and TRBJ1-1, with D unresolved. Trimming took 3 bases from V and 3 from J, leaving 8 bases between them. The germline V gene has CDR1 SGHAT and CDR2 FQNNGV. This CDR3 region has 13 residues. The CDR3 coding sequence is TGTGCCAGCAGCTTTGCCCCCCACACTGAAGCTTTCTTT. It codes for CASSFAPHTEAFF.

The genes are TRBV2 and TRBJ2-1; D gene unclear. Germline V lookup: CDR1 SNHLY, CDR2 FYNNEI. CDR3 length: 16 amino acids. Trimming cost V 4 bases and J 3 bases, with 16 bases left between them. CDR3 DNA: TGTGCCAGCAGTGGCCGAACCGGACGGAACTACAATGAGCAGTTCTTC. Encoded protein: CASSGRTGRNYNEQFF. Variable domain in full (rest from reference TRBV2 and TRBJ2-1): EPEVTQTPSHQVTQMGQEVILRCVPISNHLYFYWYRQILGQKVEFLVSFYNNEISEKSEIFDDQFSVERPDGSNFTLKIRSTKLEDSAMYFCASSGRTGRNYNEQFFGPGTRLTVL.

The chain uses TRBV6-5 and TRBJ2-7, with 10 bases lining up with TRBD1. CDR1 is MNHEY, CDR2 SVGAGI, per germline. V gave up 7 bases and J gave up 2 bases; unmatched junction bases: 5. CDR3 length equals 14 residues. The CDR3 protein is CASNTGTGAYEQYF. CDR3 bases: TGTGCCAGCAACACCGGGACAGGGGCCTACGAGCAGTACTTC.

The CDR3 nucleotides are TGTGCCAGTAGTATCGAGGCAGCCAGAAACACCGGGGAGCTGTTTTTT. This gives the protein CASSIEAARNTGELFF. The chain uses TRBV19 and TRBJ2-2; D unresolved. The germline gives CDR1 LNHDA, CDR2 SQIVND (reference sequence). The V end lost 3 bases, the J end lost 2 bases, and 13 bases lay between the germline ends. The CDR3 consists of 16 residues.

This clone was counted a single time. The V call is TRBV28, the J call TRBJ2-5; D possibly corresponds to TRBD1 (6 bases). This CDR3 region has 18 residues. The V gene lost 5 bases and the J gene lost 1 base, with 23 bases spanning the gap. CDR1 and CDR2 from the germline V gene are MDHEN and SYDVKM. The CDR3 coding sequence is TGTGCCAGCAGTCCCAAACCCAGGGGCCCCCGACCCCAAGAGACCCAGTACTTC. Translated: CASSPKPRGPRPQETQYF.

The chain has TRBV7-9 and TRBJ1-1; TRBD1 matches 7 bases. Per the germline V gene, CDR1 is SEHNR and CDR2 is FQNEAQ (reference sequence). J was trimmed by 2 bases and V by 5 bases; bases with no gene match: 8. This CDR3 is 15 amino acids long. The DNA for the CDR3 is TGTGCCAGCAGCCCCCGGGGACAGCGAAACACTGAAGCTTTCTTT. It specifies CASSPRGQRNTEAFF.

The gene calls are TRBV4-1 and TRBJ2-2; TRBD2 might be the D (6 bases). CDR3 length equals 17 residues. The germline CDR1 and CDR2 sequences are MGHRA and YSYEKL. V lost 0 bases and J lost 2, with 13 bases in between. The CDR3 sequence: CASSQDSVGTNTGELFF. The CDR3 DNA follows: TGCGCCAGCAGCCAAGATTCTGTCGGGACTAACACCGGGGAGCTGTTTTTT.

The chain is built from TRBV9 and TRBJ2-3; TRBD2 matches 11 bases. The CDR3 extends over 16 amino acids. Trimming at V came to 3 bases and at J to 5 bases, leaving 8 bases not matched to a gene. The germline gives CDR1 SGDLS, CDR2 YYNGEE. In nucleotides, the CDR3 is TGTGCCAGCAGCGCCTTACTAGCGGGAGTTGTAGATACGCAGTATTTT. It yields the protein CASSALLAGVVDTQYF.

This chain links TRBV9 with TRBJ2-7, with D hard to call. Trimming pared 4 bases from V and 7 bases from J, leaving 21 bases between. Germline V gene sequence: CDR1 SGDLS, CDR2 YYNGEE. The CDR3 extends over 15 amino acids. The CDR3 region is CASSPSNRVVEEQYF. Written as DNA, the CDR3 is TGTGCCAGCAGCCCCTCTAATAGGGTGGTGGAGGAGCAGTACTTC.

The chain's CDR3 is CATSRDEAFYSGNTIYF. Written as DNA, the CDR3 is TGTGCCACCAGCAGAGATGAGGCCTTTTACTCTGGAAACACCATATATTTT. J is TRBJ1-3 and V is TRBV15; D is ambiguous. The CDR3 totals 17 residues. CDR1 LNHNV and CDR2 YYDKDF come from the germline V gene (reference sequence). V lost 0 bases to trimming and J lost 0 bases, with 12 bases between them.